This section outlines one T cell receptor (beta chain) sequence together with its context. Its antigen is unknown. These data originate in a study of cytomegalovirus exposure and HLA in healthy donors. Findings and limits, study-wide: For most subjects, TCR beta sequences were reported to predict HLA-A and HLA-B alleles with accuracy. One cluster of highly shared sequence variants probably arose as a sequencing artifact.

J was trimmed by 3 bases and V by 7 bases; bases with no gene match: 11. CDR1 is MNHEY, CDR2 SMNVEV, per germline (reference sequence). This CDR3 is built from 16 residues. The PCR used 60 Vbeta and 13 Jbeta primers. Sequencing used immunoSEQ multiplex PCR; TCRdb keeps in-frame clones, though not all of them. The data contain about 110,000 clones, roughly 73% of them singletons. The chain joins TRBV27 to TRBJ2-1; 8 bases line up with TRBD2. The sequence was obtained from a man aged 25 to 45 in good health and CMV-seronegative. The sequenced material came from PBMCs. CDR3 amino acids: CASIPVSGERYNEQFF. The CDR3 DNA sequence: TGTGCCAGCATCCCCGTTAGCGGGGAACGCTACAATGAGCAGTTCTTC.